The 21 T cell receptor beta chains below all came from one sample that was sequenced in a study of radiotherapy plus CTLA-4 blockade in lung cancer. Repertoires were generated with immunoSEQ multiplex PCR, while TCRdb's copy carries only in-frame clones and drops some. The table has roughly 66,000 clones, around 81% seen once. Sequencing was performed on peripheral blood, taken from a patient treated with radiotherapy plus ipilimumab. The receptors here all came from a human donor with non-small cell lung cancer who had a partial response to radiotherapy plus ipilimumab.

The CDR3 coding sequence is TGTGCCTGGAGTCCCGGGACTAGCGGAGTCGCAGATACGCAGTATTTT. Protein: CAWSPGTSGVADTQYF. The chain joins TRBV30 to TRBJ2-3; 11 bases agree with TRBD2. CDR1 GTSNPN and CDR2 SVGIG come from the germline V gene (reference sequence). The CDR3 extends over 16 amino acids. V shed 2 bases, J shed 4 bases, and the junction held 8 bases outside the gene matches.

The gene calls are TRBV7-9 and TRBJ2-1; 11 bases are a match to TRBD2. The V and J ends lost 2 bases and 8 bases, in that order; junction bases with no gene match: 5. The germline CDR1 and CDR2 sequences are SEHNR and FQNEAQ (reference sequence). The CDR3 sequence is 15 residues long. In nucleotides, the CDR3 is TGTGCCAGCAGCTTAACTAGCGGGAGTATCGATGAGCAGTTCTTC. The encoded protein is CASSLTSGSIDEQFF.

This chain connects TRBV28 to TRBJ1-1; TRBD1 matches at 7 bases. V lost 5 bases, J lost 0 bases, and 6 bases stayed unmatched. This CDR3 is 15 amino acids long. Looked up from germline, CDR1 is MDHEN and CDR2 is SYDVKM. CDR3: CASSPPGQMNTEAFF. The CDR3, as DNA: TGTGCCAGCAGTCCCCCGGGACAGATGAACACTGAAGCTTTCTTT.

The V call is TRBV11-2, the J call TRBJ1-2; TRBD1 is a possible D gene (5 bases). CDR3 length: 13 amino acids. Germline CDR1 reads SGHAT; CDR2 reads FQNNGV. V was pared by 3 bases and J by 6 bases, with 11 bases between. The CDR3 spells CASSFQGSNGYTF. The CDR3 DNA reads TGTGCCAGCAGCTTCCAGGGCAGTAATGGCTACACCTTC.

J is TRBJ2-2 and V is TRBV6-1; D perhaps matches TRBD2 (5 bases). V lost 0 bases, J lost 7 bases, and 9 bases lay in between. Germline loops: CDR1 MNHNS, CDR2 SASEGT. There are 14 residues in the CDR3. The CDR3 region is CASSEAGSGGELFF. CDR3 sequence (DNA): TGTGCCAGCAGTGAAGCTGGGAGTGGCGGGGAGCTGTTTTTT.

This chain uses TRBV9 with TRBJ2-3, with 13 positions matching TRBD2. The V gene end was trimmed by 3 bases and the J gene end by 5 bases; junction bases not matched to a gene: 9. CDR1 and CDR2 (germline): SGDLS, YYNGEE. The CDR3 runs 17 residues. As DNA, the CDR3 is TGTGCCAGCAGCGCCTCCCCACTAGCGGGGGGGGGAGATACGCAGTATTTT. Translation: CASSASPLAGGGDTQYF.

The chain is built from TRBV6-6 and TRBJ1-1; 9 positions agree with TRBD1. Trimming removed 6 bases from V and 0 bases from J; junction bases left unmatched: 8. From germline, CDR1 is MNHNY and CDR2 SVGAGI (reference sequence). The CDR3 runs to 16 residues. The CDR3 loop reads CASRQQGAGMNTEAFF. The CDR3 DNA reads TGTGCCAGCAGGCAACAGGGGGCTGGGATGAACACTGAAGCTTTCTTT.

This clone was seen a few times. This rearrangement joins TRBV19 to TRBJ2-1; 11 nucleotides match TRBD1. Germline V gene sequence: CDR1 LNHDA, CDR2 SQIVND (reference sequence). Unmatched junction bases numbered 13, after V lost 8 bases and J lost 4 bases. This CDR3 is 17 amino acids long. DNA for the CDR3: TGTGCCAGTCGCTCCGGGACAGGGGGAACGGGTTACAATGAGCAGTTCTTC. Its translation is CASRSGTGGTGYNEQFF. The full variable domain, its missing parts supplied by reference TRBV19 and TRBJ2-1, is DGGITQSPKYLFRKEGQNVTLSCEQNLNHDAMYWYRQDPGQGLRLIYYSQIVNDFQKGDIAEGYSVSREKKESFPLTVTSAQKNPTAFYLCASRSGTGGTGYNEQFFGPGTRLTVL.

This clone was counted once. The CDR3 coding sequence is TGTGCCAGCAGTTTGCTTACAGGGGATTTTGGTGAAGCTTTCTTT. It specifies CASSLLTGDFGEAFF. V and J are TRBV28 and TRBJ1-1; 7 bases agree with TRBD1. CDR1 MDHEN and CDR2 SYDVKM come from the germline V gene. The trim removed 3 bases at V and 7 bases at J, leaving 11 bases unmatched. This CDR3 contains 15 residues.

This clone was counted once. Other nucleotide sequences in the sample specify the same CDR3. V gene TRBV7-2 combines with J gene TRBJ2-5; 11 bases match TRBD2. The length of the CDR3 is 15 residues. J lost 4 bases, V lost 2 bases, and 3 bases had no gene match. Germline V lookup: CDR1 SGHTA, CDR2 FQGNSA. In DNA, the CDR3 is TGTGCCAGCAGCTTAACTAGCGGGAGTCGAGAGACCCAGTACTTC. Translating gives CASSLTSGSRETQYF.

The gene calls are TRBV28 and TRBJ2-1; TRBD2 matches 14 bases. The CDR3 consists of 15 residues. V shed 4 bases and J 7 bases; nucleotides not matched to a gene: 3. Per germline, CDR1 MDHEN and CDR2 SYDVKM. CDR3 coding DNA: TGTGCCAGCAGTTCCGGGACTAGCGGGAGAAATGAGCAGTTCTTC. Translated: CASSSGTSGRNEQFF.

J is TRBJ2-7 and V is TRBV29-1; TRBD2 agrees at 14 bases. The germline V gene encodes CDR1 SQVTM and CDR2 ANQGSEA. CDR3 size: 17 residues. The trim removed 4 bases at V and 3 bases at J, leaving 11 bases unmatched. The CDR3 spells CSVAGTSGSGGGYEQYF. CDR3 nucleotides: TGCAGCGTTGCCGGGACTAGCGGGAGCGGAGGGGGCTACGAGCAGTACTTC.

V usage is TRBV11-3 and J usage is TRBJ2-2; no clear D. The ends were cut back, 2 bases at V and 1 base at J, with 5 bases in the middle. CDR3 length equals 14 residues. CDR1 is SGHNT, CDR2 YENEEA, per germline. As DNA, the CDR3 is TGTGCCAGCAGCTTATTCGGGAACACCGGGGAGCTGTTTTTT. Its protein is CASSLFGNTGELFF.

The V call is TRBV2, the J call TRBJ1-1, with a tentative D call TRBD1 (5 bases). Trimming removed 7 bases at V and 7 bases at J, with 16 bases between. Germline V gene data show CDR1 as SNHLY and CDR2 as FYNNEI. This CDR3 is 13 amino acids long. Here the CDR3 DNA reads TGTGCCAGCAAACAACAAGGACAAAATGAAGCTTTCTTT. It translates to CASKQQGQNEAFF.

The chain has TRBV9 and TRBJ2-7; 8 nucleotides match TRBD1. Germline V gene sequence: CDR1 SGDLS, CDR2 YYNGEE. V lost 4 bases to trimming and J lost 2 bases; unmatched junction nucleotides: 8. CDR3 size: 15 residues. The CDR3 DNA is TGTGCCAGCAGCCTCGGACAGGGAGGTACCTACGAGCAGTACTTC. The encoded protein is CASSLGQGGTYEQYF.

This clone was detected once. The chain combines TRBV2 with TRBJ1-4; 8 nucleotides match TRBD1. This CDR3 is 15 amino acids long. CDR1 and CDR2 from the germline V gene are SNHLY and FYNNEI. The ends lost 4 bases at V and 3 bases at J; junction bases unmatched: 4. CDR3 sequence: CASSAQQGANEKLFF. CDR3 DNA: TGTGCCAGCAGTGCACAACAGGGGGCTAATGAAAAACTGTTTTTT. The full variable domain, in which reference TRBV2 and TRBJ1-4 provide the parts outside the CDR3, is EPEVTQTPSHQVTQMGQEVILRCVPISNHLYFYWYRQILGQKVEFLVSFYNNEISEKSEIFDDQFSVERPDGSNFTLKIRSTKLEDSAMYFCASSAQQGANEKLFFGSGTQLSVL.

The chain is built from TRBV9 and TRBJ1-3; D gene unclear. V dropped 2 bases and J dropped 0 bases, with 6 bases sitting between them. CDR3 length equals 14 residues. Germline lookup yields CDR1 SGDLS and CDR2 YYNGEE. This chain's CDR3 is CASSVESSGNTIYF. CDR3 bases: TGTGCCAGCAGCGTGGAGAGCTCTGGAAACACCATATATTTT.

The chain uses TRBV18 and TRBJ1-1; no definite D call. Germline V gene lookup returns CDR1 KGHSH and CDR2 LQKENI. The germline V and J ends were trimmed by 6 bases and 1 base, with 12 bases remaining between them. CDR3 length: 14 amino acids. The CDR3 sequence is CASSPEVRNTEAFF. CDR3 in DNA: TGTGCCAGCTCCCCGGAGGTCCGGAACACTGAAGCTTTCTTT.

This clone was counted once. J is TRBJ1-2 and V is TRBV6-5, with D tentatively TRBD1 (6 bases). V lost 2 bases and J lost 2, with 12 bases in between. The CDR3 totals 15 residues. The germline gives CDR1 MNHEY, CDR2 SVGAGI. The CDR3 nucleotides are TGTGCCAGCAGTTACGGGACACGGGGCAACTATGGCTACACCTTC. Amino acids: CASSYGTRGNYGYTF.

This sequence joins TRBV5-5 and TRBJ2-3; possibly TRBD1 for D (6 bases). The V end was cut by 3 bases, the J end by 0 bases, with 8 bases between. Germline V gives CDR1 SGHKS, CDR2 YYEKEE (reference sequence). The CDR3 loop spans 14 amino acids. Written as DNA, the CDR3 is TGTGCCAGCAGCTGGACAGCTAGCACAGATACGCAGTATTTT. Translating it yields CASSWTASTDTQYF.

The rearrangement uses TRBV5-6 and TRBJ2-5; possible D gene TRBD2, 5 bases. The CDR3 is 13 residues long. The germline V and J ends were trimmed by 4 bases and 0 bases, with 7 bases remaining between them. CDR1 SGHDT and CDR2 YYEEEE come from the germline V gene. The CDR3 DNA is TGTGCCAGCAGCCCCGGGGACCAAGAGACCCAGTACTTC. It encodes CASSPGDQETQYF.